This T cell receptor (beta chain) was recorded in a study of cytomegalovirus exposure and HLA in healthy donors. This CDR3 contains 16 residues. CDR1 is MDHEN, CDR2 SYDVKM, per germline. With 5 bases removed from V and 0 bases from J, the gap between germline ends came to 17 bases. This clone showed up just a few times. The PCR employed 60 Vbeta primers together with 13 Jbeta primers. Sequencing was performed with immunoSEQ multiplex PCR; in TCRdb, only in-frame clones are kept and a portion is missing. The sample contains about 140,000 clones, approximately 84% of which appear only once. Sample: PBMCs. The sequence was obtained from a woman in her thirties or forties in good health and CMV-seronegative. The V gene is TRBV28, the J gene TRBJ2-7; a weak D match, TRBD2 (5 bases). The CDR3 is CASSGMGSGLSYEQYF. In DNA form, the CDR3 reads TGTGCCAGCAGTGGCATGGGAAGCGGACTCTCCTACGAGCAGTACTTC.